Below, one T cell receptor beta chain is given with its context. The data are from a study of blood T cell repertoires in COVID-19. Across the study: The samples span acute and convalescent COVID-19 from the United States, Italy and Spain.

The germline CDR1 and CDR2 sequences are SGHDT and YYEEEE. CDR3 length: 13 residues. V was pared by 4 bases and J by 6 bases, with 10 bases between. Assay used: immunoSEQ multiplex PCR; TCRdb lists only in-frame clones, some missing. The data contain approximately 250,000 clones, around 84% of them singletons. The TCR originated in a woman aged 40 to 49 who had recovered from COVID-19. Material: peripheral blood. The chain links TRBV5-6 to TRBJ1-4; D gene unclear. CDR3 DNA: TGTGCCAGCAGCCTTCGGGGAGATGAAAAACTGTTTTTT. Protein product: CASSLRGDEKLFF.